These 31 T cell receptor beta chains came from one sample sequenced in a study of blood T cell repertoires in COVID-19. The repertoire was sequenced with immunoSEQ multiplex PCR; TCRdb's copy has only in-frame clones and lacks some. The sample shows some 71,000 clones, 75% to 95% of them seen only once. Sequencing was done on a sample of peripheral blood. These receptors were collected from a woman aged 18-29 years with acute or convalescent COVID-19.

This chain joins TRBV7-9 and TRBJ2-3, with 7 positions matching TRBD2. Germline V gene data show CDR1 as SEHNR and CDR2 as FQNEAQ (reference sequence). V gave up 5 bases and J gave up 4 bases; unmatched junction bases: 9. There are 15 residues in the CDR3. The CDR3 DNA follows: TGTGCCAGCAGCACGTGGGGGAGCGGGGCAGATACGCAGTATTTT. It specifies CASSTWGSGADTQYF.

This clone was recorded only once. The chain joins TRBV7-9 to TRBJ2-5; 7 positions agree with TRBD2. This CDR3 comprises 14 residues. Germline V gives CDR1 SEHNR, CDR2 FQNEAQ (reference sequence). V lost 2 bases to trimming and J lost 3 bases; unmatched junction nucleotides: 3. DNA for the CDR3: TGTGCCAGCAGCTTATTGGCGGGAGAAGAGACCCAGTACTTC. It is translated as CASSLLAGEETQYF.

This chain joins TRBV7-2 and TRBJ1-2; 7 bases fit TRBD1. Germline CDR1 reads SGHTA; CDR2 reads FQGNSA. V lost 5 bases to trimming and J lost 4 bases; unmatched junction nucleotides: 4. The CDR3 has 13 residues. In DNA, the CDR3 is TGTGCCAGCAGCCGACGGGACAGCTATGGCTACACCTTC. Protein sequence: CASSRRDSYGYTF.

The genes are TRBV30 and TRBJ2-1; possibly TRBD2 for D (5 bases). Germline CDR1 GTSNPN, CDR2 SVGIG (reference sequence). CDR3 length equals 13 residues. V was trimmed by 5 bases and J by 7 bases, leaving 15 bases between them. CDR3 DNA sequence: TGTGCCTGGGGTTCACTTAGCGAGAATGAGCAGTTCTTC. Translating it yields CAWGSLSENEQFF.

The chain has TRBV6-2 or TRBV6-3 and TRBJ2-4, with 10 nucleotides matching TRBD2. V shed 2 bases, J shed 1 base, and the junction held 14 bases outside the gene matches. The CDR3 has 20 residues. Germline loops: CDR1 MNHEY, CDR2 SVGEGT. The DNA of the CDR3 is TGTGCCAGCAGTTACGTTTCGACTAGCGGGCCCCGCCGGGCCAAAAACATTCAGTACTTC. It translates to CASSYVSTSGPRRAKNIQYF.

The V gene is TRBV4-1, the J gene TRBJ1-1, with 9 bases identical to TRBD1. V was clipped by 4 bases and J by 4 bases; unmatched bases: 10. This CDR3 is 16 amino acids long. From germline, CDR1 is MGHRA and CDR2 YSYEKL. CDR3 coding DNA: TGCGCCAGCAGCCTCGGACAGGGGCCCCGGAGCACTGAAGCTTTCTTT. This codes for CASSLGQGPRSTEAFF.

The V gene is TRBV5-1, the J gene TRBJ2-1, with 7 positions matching TRBD1. The trim removed 0 bases at V and 1 base at J, leaving 4 bases unmatched. Germline loops: CDR1 SGHRS, CDR2 YFSETQ. This CDR3 is 16 amino acids long. CDR3 coding DNA: TGCGCCAGCAGCTTGGGGCAGGGGGTTTCCTACAATGAGCAGTTCTTC. Translation: CASSLGQGVSYNEQFF. Supplemented by reference TRBV5-1 and TRBJ2-1, the full variable domain reads KAGVTQTPRYLIKTRGQQVTLSCSPISGHRSVSWYQQTPGQGLQFLFEYFSETQRNKGNFPGRFSGRQFSNSRSEMNVSTLELGDSALYLCASSLGQGVSYNEQFFGPGTRLTVL.

The chain couples TRBV5-1 to TRBJ2-5; TRBD2 agrees at 13 bases. The CDR3 has 16 residues. V was clipped by 4 bases and J by 1 base; unmatched bases: 4. Germline loops: CDR1 SGHRS, CDR2 YFSETQ. The CDR3 loop is CASSPRTSGSQETQYF. In nucleotides, the CDR3 is TGCGCCAGCAGCCCCAGGACTAGCGGGAGCCAAGAGACCCAGTACTTC.

The V gene is TRBV5-1, the J gene TRBJ2-7; the D gene is possibly TRBD1 (6 bases). The germline V gene has CDR1 SGHRS and CDR2 YFSETQ. With 3 bases removed from V and 5 bases from J, the gap between germline ends came to 15 bases. This CDR3 contains 14 residues. The CDR3 here is CASSSSGQWNEQYF. The CDR3 region has the DNA TGCGCCAGCAGCTCCTCGGGACAATGGAACGAGCAGTACTTC.

The J gene is TRBJ2-1, the V gene TRBV27; 7 bases are a match to TRBD1. Looked up from germline, CDR1 is MNHEY and CDR2 is SMNVEV (reference sequence). J lost 2 bases, V lost 4 bases, and 5 bases had no gene match. This CDR3 is built from 15 residues. Here the CDR3 DNA reads TGTGCCAGCAGTTCACCCGACAGGGCCTACAATGAGCAGTTCTTC. This translates into CASSSPDRAYNEQFF.

J is TRBJ1-1 and V is TRBV3-1 (or the pseudogene TRBV3-2), with D possibly matching TRBD1 (6 bases). The V end was cut by 4 bases, the J end by 4 bases, with 10 bases between. Germline V lookup: CDR1 LGHDT, CDR2 YNNKEL (reference sequence). The CDR3 spans 13 residues. The CDR3 loop reads CASSLSGATEAFF. The CDR3 DNA reads TGTGCCAGCAGCCTGTCAGGGGCCACTGAAGCTTTCTTT.

CDR3 sequence (DNA): TGCGCCAGCAGCCGTGTCCTAAATGAAAAACTGTTTTTT. The encoded protein is CASSRVLNEKLFF. The chain is built from TRBV4-1 and TRBJ1-4; D is ambiguous. The germline V gene encodes CDR1 MGHRA and CDR2 YSYEKL. The length of the CDR3 is 13 residues. V lost 4 bases to trimming and J lost 5 bases, with 8 bases between them.

V gene TRBV6-2 or TRBV6-3 combines with J gene TRBJ2-2; 12 bases agree with TRBD2. There are 19 residues in the CDR3. Per germline, CDR1 MNHEY and CDR2 SVGEGT. The V gene end was trimmed by 1 base and the J gene end by 0 bases; junction bases not matched to a gene: 6. For the CDR3, the DNA is TGTGCCAGCAGTTACTTAGGACTAGCGGGACCCACGAACACCGGGGAGCTGTTTTTT. This encodes CASSYLGLAGPTNTGELFF.

This chain joins TRBV12-3 or TRBV12-4 and TRBJ1-5, with D unresolved. V was cut by 3 bases and J by 3 bases, with 6 bases left in between. The CDR3 runs 13 residues. The CDR3 bases are TGTGCCAGCAGTTTCGGGTACAATCAGCCCCAGCATTTT. This translates into CASSFGYNQPQHF.

The CDR3 sequence is CASSSAPAGGLTGELFF. The DNA of the CDR3 is TGTGCCAGCAGCTCAGCCCCAGCGGGGGGGCTCACCGGGGAGCTGTTTTTT. The chain is built from TRBV11-2 and TRBJ2-2, with 10 positions matching TRBD2. CDR1 is SGHAT and CDR2 is FQNNGV in the germline V gene. The J segment lost 4 bases and the V segment lost 4 bases, leaving 9 bases of the junction unmatched. This CDR3 has 17 residues.

The genes are TRBV5-1 and TRBJ1-1, with a possible D match to TRBD1 (5 bases). This CDR3 has 15 residues. Between the trimmed V and J ends, which lost 4 bases and 1 base, there was a span of 14 bases. Germline V gives CDR1 SGHRS, CDR2 YFSETQ. As DNA, the CDR3 is TGCGCCAGCAGCCCCTTGGGGGGATCGAACACTGAAGCTTTCTTT. Translated: CASSPLGGSNTEAFF.

The chain has TRBV9 and TRBJ2-6; D ambiguous. Germline CDR1 SGDLS, CDR2 YYNGEE. There are 16 residues in the CDR3. V lost 2 bases and J lost 0, with 9 bases in between. The CDR3 coding sequence is TGTGCCAGCAGCGTTGTGGAGAGCTCTGGGGCCAACGTCCTGACTTTC. The encoded protein is CASSVVESSGANVLTF.

V gene TRBV19 combines with J gene TRBJ1-2, with 7 bases fitting TRBD1. J lost 4 bases, V lost 2 bases, and 4 bases had no gene match. In germline, CDR1 is LNHDA, CDR2 SQIVND (reference sequence). The CDR3 is made up of 14 amino acids. The CDR3 spells CASSISAGGYGYTF. CDR3 nucleotides: TGTGCCAGTAGTATAAGCGCAGGGGGCTATGGCTACACCTTC.

This chain uses TRBV4-1 with TRBJ2-7, with D perhaps matching TRBD1 (5 bases). The ends were cut back, 1 base at V and 2 bases at J, with 12 bases in the middle. Germline CDR1 is MGHRA and CDR2 is YSYEKL. The CDR3 covers 15 residues. The CDR3 bases are TGCGCCAGCAGCCAAGGTTCAGGGTCAACCTACGAGCAGTACTTC. Translated: CASSQGSGSTYEQYF.

This chain links TRBV4-1 with TRBJ2-7; D is unresolved. The CDR3 totals 13 residues. Germline CDR1 MGHRA, CDR2 YSYEKL. V dropped 1 base and J dropped 1 base, with 5 bases sitting between them. Here the CDR3 DNA reads TGCGCCAGCAGCCAAGTTAGTTCCTACGAGCAGTACTTC. This gives the protein CASSQVSSYEQYF.

V gene TRBV27 combines with J gene TRBJ1-6, with D uncertain. The V and J ends lost 0 bases and 3 bases respectively, with 9 bases between them. Germline V gene lookup returns CDR1 MNHEY and CDR2 SMNVEV (reference sequence). The CDR3 loop spans 16 amino acids. The CDR3 reads CASSLSARSYNSPLHF. DNA for the CDR3: TGTGCCAGCAGTTTATCTGCGCGGAGCTATAATTCACCCCTCCACTTT.

The V call is TRBV6-2 or TRBV6-3, the J call TRBJ1-1; TRBD1 aligns across 7 bases. The CDR3 runs 15 residues. J was trimmed by 4 bases and V by 6 bases; bases with no gene match: 11. The germline CDR1 and CDR2 sequences are MNHEY and SVGEGT. The CDR3 coding sequence is TGTGCCAGCAGCTGCGCCGACAGGGCGGCCACTGAAGCTTTCTTT. Its translation is CASSCADRAATEAFF.

J is TRBJ2-5 and V is TRBV28; no clear D gene. CDR1 and CDR2 (germline): MDHEN, SYDVKM. The V end was cut by 2 bases, the J end by 5 bases, with 9 bases between. This CDR3 has 13 residues. Here the CDR3 reads CASSLQNLETQYF. The CDR3 DNA reads as TGTGCCAGCAGTTTACAGAACCTGGAGACCCAGTACTTC.

The chain uses TRBV19 and TRBJ1-1; 9 bases map to TRBD1. With V trimmed by 4 bases and J by 5 bases, 11 bases remained unmatched. The CDR3 extends over 16 amino acids. In germline, CDR1 is LNHDA, CDR2 SQIVND (reference sequence). DNA of the CDR3: TGTGCCAGTAGTAAATATCCCGGGACAGGGAGAACTGAAGCTTTCTTT. This sequence encodes CASSKYPGTGRTEAFF.

The rearrangement uses TRBV3-1 (or the pseudogene TRBV3-2) and TRBJ2-3; TRBD2 might be the D (6 bases). The CDR3 runs 18 residues. Germline assignment: CDR1 LGHDT and CDR2 YNNKEL (reference sequence). The ends were cut back, 0 bases at V and 1 base at J, with 17 bases in the middle. The CDR3 is CASSQESQKAGGTDTQYF. CDR3 DNA: TGTGCCAGCAGCCAAGAGTCCCAAAAAGCGGGTGGCACAGATACGCAGTATTTT.

CDR3 sequence: CSVAASGQTRFSTPLSSYNEQFF. Here the CDR3 DNA reads TGCAGCGTAGCAGCCTCGGGACAGACACGGTTTAGTACCCCTCTCAGCTCCTACAATGAGCAGTTCTTC. The chain couples TRBV29-1 to TRBJ2-1; 7 nucleotides line up with TRBD1. Germline trimming cut 6 bases from V and 0 bases from J; bases unmatched to any gene: 32. The CDR3 length is 23 residues. Germline CDR1 is SQVTM and CDR2 is ANQGSEA.

V gene TRBV27 combines with J gene TRBJ2-7; 8 nucleotides line up with TRBD2. Germline V gene data show CDR1 as MNHEY and CDR2 as SMNVEV (reference sequence). V lost 5 bases, J lost 6 bases, and 15 bases stayed unmatched. CDR3 length: 16 residues. CDR3 nucleotide sequence: TGTGCCAGCAGTCCCGGGGGAGCGGGAGATCGACGCGAGCAGTACTTC. Residues: CASSPGGAGDRREQYF.

The V call is TRBV6-5, the J call TRBJ1-6; no clear D gene. The germline V gene encodes CDR1 MNHEY and CDR2 SVGAGI. The CDR3 loop spans 13 amino acids. With 6 bases removed from V and 4 bases from J, the gap between germline ends came to 7 bases. This CDR3 is CASRQAYNSPLHF. The CDR3 DNA reads TGTGCCAGCAGGCAGGCGTATAATTCACCCCTCCACTTT.

The genes are TRBV2 and TRBJ1-1; D is perhaps TRBD1 (5 bases). Germline-derived CDR1 and CDR2 are SNHLY and FYNNEI. The V and J ends lost 7 bases and 3 bases respectively, with 12 bases between them. The CDR3 is 13 residues long. The CDR3 DNA reads TGTGCCAGCAACTCAGGGTATGACACTGAAGCTTTCTTT. Its translation: CASNSGYDTEAFF.

This clone has a single count. The chain couples TRBV6-5 to TRBJ1-5, with TRBD1 matching 7 bases. V trimming: 5 bases; J trimming: 5 bases; junction bases outside the gene matches: 3. This CDR3 has 13 residues. Germline CDR1 MNHEY, CDR2 SVGAGI. CDR3 nucleotides: TGTGCCAGCAGTCGGGACAGCGATCAGCCCCAGCATTTT. It codes for CASSRDSDQPQHF.

This clone was recorded once. The rearrangement uses TRBV6-5 and TRBJ2-7; TRBD1 might be the D (7 bases). The germline V gene encodes CDR1 MNHEY and CDR2 SVGAGI. This CDR3 has 13 residues. Trimming left V 7 bases short and J 6 bases short, with 16 bases between. Here the CDR3 DNA reads TGTGCCAGCATCAATATCAGGGGGGCCGAGCAGTACTTC. Its protein is CASINIRGAEQYF.